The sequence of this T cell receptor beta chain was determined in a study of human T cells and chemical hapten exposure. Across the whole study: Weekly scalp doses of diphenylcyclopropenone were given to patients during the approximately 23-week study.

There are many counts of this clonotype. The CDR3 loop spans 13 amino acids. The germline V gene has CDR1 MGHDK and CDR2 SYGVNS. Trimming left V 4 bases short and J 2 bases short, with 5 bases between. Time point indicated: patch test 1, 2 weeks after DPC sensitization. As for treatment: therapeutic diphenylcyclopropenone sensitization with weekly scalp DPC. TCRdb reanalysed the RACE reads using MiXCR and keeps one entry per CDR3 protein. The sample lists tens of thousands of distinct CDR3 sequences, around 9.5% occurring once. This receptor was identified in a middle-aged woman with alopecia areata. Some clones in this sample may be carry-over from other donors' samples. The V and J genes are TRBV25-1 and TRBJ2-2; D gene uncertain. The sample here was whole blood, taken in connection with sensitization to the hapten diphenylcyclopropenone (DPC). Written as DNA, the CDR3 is TGTGCCAGCAGTGCGGTCAACACCGGGGAGCTGTTTTTT. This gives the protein CASSAVNTGELFF.